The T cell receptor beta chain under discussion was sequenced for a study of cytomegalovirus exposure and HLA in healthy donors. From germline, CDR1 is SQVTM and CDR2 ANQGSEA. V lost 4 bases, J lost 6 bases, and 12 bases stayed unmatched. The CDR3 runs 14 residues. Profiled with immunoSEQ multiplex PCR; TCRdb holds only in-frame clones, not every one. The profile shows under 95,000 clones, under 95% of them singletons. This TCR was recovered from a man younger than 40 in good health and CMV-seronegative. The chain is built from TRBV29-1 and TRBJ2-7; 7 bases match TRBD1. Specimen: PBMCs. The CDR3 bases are TGCAGCGTTGGCGACAGGGCTTTGGGTGGCGAGCAGTACTTC. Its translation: CSVGDRALGGEQYF.